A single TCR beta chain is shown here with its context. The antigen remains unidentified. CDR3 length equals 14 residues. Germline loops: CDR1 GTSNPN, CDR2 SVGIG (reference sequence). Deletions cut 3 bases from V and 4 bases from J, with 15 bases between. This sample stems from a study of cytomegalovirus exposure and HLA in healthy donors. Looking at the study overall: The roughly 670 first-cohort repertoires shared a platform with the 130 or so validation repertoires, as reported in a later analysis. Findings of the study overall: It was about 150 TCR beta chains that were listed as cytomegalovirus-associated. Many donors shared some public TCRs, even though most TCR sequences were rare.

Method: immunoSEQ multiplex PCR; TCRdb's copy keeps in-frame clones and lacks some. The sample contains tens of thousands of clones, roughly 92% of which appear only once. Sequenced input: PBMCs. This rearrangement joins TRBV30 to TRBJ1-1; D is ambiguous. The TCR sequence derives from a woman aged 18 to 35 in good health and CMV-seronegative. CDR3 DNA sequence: TGTGCCTGGAGACCCGGGGTTGGGATCACTGAAGCTTTCTTT. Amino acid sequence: CAWRPGVGITEAFF.